These 27 T cell receptor beta chains share one sample of origin, sequenced in a study of blood T cell repertoires in COVID-19. Sequenced by immunoSEQ multiplex PCR; TCRdb stores in-frame clones only, minus some. The data hold 85,000 to 90,000 clones, with around 86% observed a single time. The sample consisted of peripheral blood. These receptors were taken from a woman older than 75 with active or convalescent COVID-19.

V usage is TRBV5-5 and J usage is TRBJ1-5; D possibly corresponds to TRBD1 (6 bases). The CDR3 loop spans 15 amino acids. CDR1 is SGHKS, CDR2 YYEKEE, per germline (reference sequence). V was shortened by 0 bases and J by 3 bases, with 10 bases between the two germline ends. The CDR3 region is CASSLDWGPNQPQHF. In DNA, the CDR3 is TGTGCCAGCAGCTTGGACTGGGGGCCCAATCAGCCCCAGCATTTT.

The sample holds a few counts of this clone. This sequence joins TRBV5-4 and TRBJ2-1, with 8 bases matching TRBD2. The CDR3 is made up of 16 amino acids. V shed 2 bases and J 0 bases; nucleotides not matched to a gene: 4. The V gene's germline CDR1 is SGHNT and CDR2 YYREEE (reference sequence). The CDR3 loop is CASSLGLAGSYNEQFF. The CDR3 DNA is TGTGCCAGCAGCTTAGGACTAGCAGGCTCCTACAATGAGCAGTTCTTC. The variable domain in full, with the rest retrieved from reference TRBV5-4 and TRBJ2-1, is ETGVTQSPTHLIKTRGQQVTLRCSSQSGHNTVSWYQQALGQGPQFIFQYYREEENGRGNFPPRFSGLQFPNYSSELNVNALELDDSALYLCASSLGLAGSYNEQFFGPGTRLTVL.

J is TRBJ1-5 and V is TRBV21-1; TRBD1 was called by the table and not checked on the DNA. TRBV21-1 is an annotated pseudogene. The CDR3 runs to 17 residues. The CDR3 spells CASSKVGRDTNNQPQHF. DNA of the CDR3: TGTGCCAGCAGCAAAGTGGGCCGGGACACTAACAATCAGCCCCAGCATTTT.

This clone has a handful of counts. This chain connects TRBV11-2 to TRBJ2-5, with D possibly being TRBD2 (6 bases). Trimming left V 5 bases short and J 5 bases short, with 15 bases between. This CDR3 is built from 14 residues. CDR1 is SGHAT and CDR2 is FQNNGV in the germline V gene. The CDR3 DNA is TGTGCCAGCAGCCCCCTTTATCGGGAGGAGACCCAGTACTTC. It specifies CASSPLYREETQYF.

This rearrangement joins TRBV5-1 to TRBJ2-2; D perhaps matches TRBD1 (5 bases). CDR1 is SGHRS, CDR2 YFSETQ, per germline. Trimming left V 0 bases short and J 0 bases short, with 12 bases between. This CDR3 spans 17 amino acids. This chain's CDR3 is CASSLALDTTNTGELFF. CDR3 nucleotides: TGCGCCAGCAGCTTGGCCTTGGACACGACGAACACCGGGGAGCTGTTTTTT.

The chain couples TRBV3-1 (or the pseudogene TRBV3-2) to TRBJ1-2; 7 bases align to TRBD1. The germline gives CDR1 LGHDT, CDR2 YNNKEL (reference sequence). Trimming took 0 bases from V and 6 from J; bases not matched to a gene: 16. CDR3 length: 18 residues. CDR3 region: CASSQESTGRKDVDGYTF. CDR3 nucleotide sequence: TGTGCCAGCAGCCAAGAATCGACAGGGAGAAAGGATGTGGATGGCTACACCTTC.

In this sample, this clone turned up a few times. The chain has TRBV7-3 and TRBJ1-1; the match to TRBD1 covers 7 bases. The germline CDR1 and CDR2 sequences are SGHTA and FQGTGA. The trim removed 2 bases at V and 3 bases at J, leaving 0 bases unmatched. This CDR3 has 13 amino acids. CDR3 sequence: CASSLQGDTEAFF. CDR3 sequence (DNA): TGTGCCAGCAGCTTACAGGGGGACACTGAAGCTTTCTTT.

The rearrangement links TRBV28 to TRBJ2-7; TRBD1 matches 10 bases. The CDR3 spans 15 residues. After removal of 4 bases from V and 2 bases from J, the junction contained 5 bases not matched to a gene. Germline CDR1 reads MDHEN; CDR2 reads SYDVKM. The CDR3 loop reads CASSSGTGVPYEQYF. Written as DNA, the CDR3 is TGTGCCAGCAGTTCCGGGACAGGGGTCCCCTACGAGCAGTACTTC.

This chain connects TRBV7-2 to TRBJ2-3; the match to TRBD2 covers 9 bases. The V gene end was trimmed by 6 bases and the J gene end by 3 bases; junction bases not matched to a gene: 7. CDR1 SGHTA and CDR2 FQGNSA come from the germline V gene. This CDR3 is built from 15 residues. The CDR3 nucleotides are TGTGCCAGCAGAAAAACGGGACTAGCAACAGATACGCAGTATTTT. It yields the protein CASRKTGLATDTQYF.

The chain recombines TRBV29-1 with TRBJ2-7, with TRBD2 matching 9 bases. Germline V lookup: CDR1 SQVTM, CDR2 ANQGSEA. J was trimmed by 6 bases and V by 1 base; bases with no gene match: 7. The CDR3 contains 14 residues. CDR3 in DNA: TGCAGCGTTGAAGGAATAGCGGGAGTGGCCGAGCAGTACTTC. This gives the protein CSVEGIAGVAEQYF.

The V gene is TRBV29-1, the J gene TRBJ2-5; 7 bases match TRBD1. Looked up from germline, CDR1 is SQVTM and CDR2 is ANQGSEA. V shed 3 bases and J 5 bases; nucleotides not matched to a gene: 3. The CDR3 extends over 12 amino acids. The CDR3 bases are TGCAGCGTTGATTTACAGGGGGAGACCCAGTACTTC. Translated, it gives CSVDLQGETQYF.

J is TRBJ2-1 and V is TRBV19; 7 bases are shared with TRBD2. Germline-derived CDR1 and CDR2 are LNHDA and SQIVND (reference sequence). The trim removed 7 bases at V and 3 bases at J, leaving 6 bases unmatched. The CDR3 extends over 14 amino acids. In DNA form, the CDR3 reads TGTGCCAGTACTCTGCCTAGCGGCTACAATGAGCAGTTCTTC. Protein: CASTLPSGYNEQFF.

The V and J genes are TRBV7-2 and TRBJ1-1; a possible D gene is TRBD1 (6 bases). The length of the CDR3 is 13 residues. In germline, CDR1 is SGHTA, CDR2 FQGNSA. V was cut by 4 bases and J by 7 bases, with 13 bases left in between. DNA of the CDR3: TGTGCCAGCAGCTCGGCCGACAGGCTTGAAGCTTTCTTT. Protein sequence: CASSSADRLEAFF.

This clone was observed a handful of times. The rearrangement links TRBV7-9 to TRBJ2-3; TRBD2 matches at 12 bases. The CDR3 contains 16 residues. Germline V gene data show CDR1 as SEHNR and CDR2 as FQNEAQ (reference sequence). J was trimmed by 3 bases and V by 4 bases; bases with no gene match: 5. CDR3 DNA: TGTGCCAGCAGCTCGGGACTAGCGGGCGCTACAGATACGCAGTATTTT. Translating gives CASSSGLAGATDTQYF. Full variable domain (remainder filled in from reference TRBV7-9 and TRBJ2-3): DTGVSQNPRHKITKRGQNVTFRCDPISEHNRLYWYRQTLGQGPEFLTYFQNEAQLEKSRLLSDRFSAERPKGSFSTLEIQRTEQGDSAMYLCASSSGLAGATDTQYFGPGTRLTVL.

The chain carries TRBV7-3 and TRBJ2-5, with D maybe TRBD1 (6 bases). Germline V gene lookup returns CDR1 SGHTA and CDR2 FQGTGA. V was cut by 5 bases and J by 7 bases, with 14 bases left in between. This CDR3 has 13 amino acids. CDR3 in DNA: TGTGCCAGCAGCCCCGGGCAGGGGACGACCCAGTACTTC. It translates to CASSPGQGTTQYF.

The chain recombines TRBV5-1 with TRBJ2-5, with 9 bases matching TRBD2. The CDR3 runs 14 residues. The V gene's germline CDR1 is SGHRS and CDR2 YFSETQ. V lost 3 bases to trimming and J lost 5 bases; unmatched junction nucleotides: 5. CDR3 in amino acids: CASSSGLAQETQYF. The CDR3, as DNA: TGCGCCAGCAGCTCGGGACTAGCCCAGGAGACCCAGTACTTC.

This chain joins TRBV6-5 and TRBJ2-7, with 10 bases lining up with TRBD2. The CDR3 length is 14 residues. Germline V gene sequence: CDR1 MNHEY, CDR2 SVGAGI. V was clipped by 6 bases and J by 9 bases; unmatched bases: 11. CDR3 residues: CASRPGLARRVQYF. In nucleotides, the CDR3 is TGTGCCAGCAGGCCGGGACTAGCGAGGAGAGTGCAGTACTTC.

J is TRBJ2-7 and V is TRBV11-2; no reliable D call. The V and J ends lost 5 bases and 0 bases respectively, with 8 bases between them. Germline V gene data show CDR1 as SGHAT and CDR2 as FQNNGV. This CDR3 has 13 residues. CDR3 in DNA: TGTGCCAGCAGCCGCGCTGGCTCCTACGAGCAGTACTTC. It encodes CASSRAGSYEQYF. Full variable domain (remainder filled in from reference TRBV11-2 and TRBJ2-7): EAGVAQSPRYKIIEKRQSVAFWCNPISGHATLYWYQQILGQGPKLLIQFQNNGVVDDSQLPKDRFSAERLKGVDSTLKIQPAKLEDSAVYLCASSRAGSYEQYFGPGTRLTVT.

The chain recombines TRBV29-1 with TRBJ2-7; TRBD1 matches at 8 bases. Trimming took 3 bases from V and 6 from J; bases not matched to a gene: 10. CDR3 length equals 14 residues. Germline V gene sequence: CDR1 SQVTM, CDR2 ANQGSEA. The CDR3 DNA reads as TGCAGCGTTGAGGGGGGCAGGGGGCTGTCCGAGCAGTACTTC. Translated: CSVEGGRGLSEQYF.

This sequence joins TRBV10-3 and TRBJ1-1, with a tentative D call TRBD1 (6 bases). The V gene's germline CDR1 is ENHRY and CDR2 SYGVKD. V was shortened by 0 bases and J by 6 bases, with 14 bases between the two germline ends. There are 15 residues in the CDR3. The CDR3 region is CAISESFRGAPEAFF. The DNA of the CDR3 is TGTGCCATCAGTGAGTCATTTCGGGGGGCCCCTGAAGCTTTCTTT.

The gene calls are TRBV9 and TRBJ2-5; 9 positions match TRBD1. This CDR3 is 16 amino acids long. Germline V lookup: CDR1 SGDLS, CDR2 YYNGEE. Trimming at V came to 0 bases and at J to 5 bases, leaving 8 bases not matched to a gene. For the CDR3, the DNA is TGTGCCAGCAGCGTAGCTCCCCGGGACAGGGCTGAGACCCAGTACTTC. It codes for CASSVAPRDRAETQYF.

The chain uses TRBV7-2 and TRBJ2-1; TRBD2 might be the D (5 bases). Germline V CDR1 and CDR2: SGHTA, FQGNSA. The CDR3 contains 14 residues. The V gene lost 1 base and the J gene lost 4 bases, with 8 bases spanning the gap. Here the CDR3 DNA reads TGTGCCAGCAGCTTAGACGGGGAGTACAATGAGCAGTTCTTC. Its translation: CASSLDGEYNEQFF.

The J gene is TRBJ2-5, the V gene TRBV7-2, with 12 bases lining up with TRBD1. From germline, CDR1 is SGHTA and CDR2 FQGNSA. The CDR3 is made up of 14 amino acids. V gave up 7 bases and J gave up 5 bases; unmatched junction bases: 5. The chain's CDR3 is CASTGTGGRETQYF. CDR3 nucleotide sequence: TGTGCCAGCACCGGGACAGGGGGCAGGGAGACCCAGTACTTC.

A few counts support this clone. The rearrangement joins TRBV12-3 or TRBV12-4 to TRBJ1-3, with D unresolved. The CDR3 totals 13 residues. The V gene lost 7 bases and the J gene lost 0 bases, with 7 bases spanning the gap. The CDR3 nucleotides are TGTGCCAGCAAAGGAGTCTCTGGAAACACCATATATTTT. It yields the protein CASKGVSGNTIYF.

The rearrangement uses TRBV10-3 and TRBJ2-7; D possibly corresponds to TRBD1 (5 bases). The CDR3 totals 13 residues. V lost 5 bases, J lost 0 bases, and 8 bases lay in between. Germline V gene data show CDR1 as ENHRY and CDR2 as SYGVKD. CDR3 DNA: TGTGCCATCAGTACTACAGGCTCCTACGAGCAGTACTTC. The encoded protein is CAISTTGSYEQYF.

The V gene is TRBV4-3, the J gene TRBJ2-7; TRBD2 matches 8 bases. CDR1 and CDR2 from the germline V gene are LGHNA and YSLEER. The ends lost 2 bases at V and 0 bases at J; junction bases unmatched: 9. This CDR3 contains 17 residues. In DNA, the CDR3 is TGCGCCAGCAGCCAACGGGGTAGCGGGGTTATCTCCTACGAGCAGTACTTC. Translating gives CASSQRGSGVISYEQYF.

V is TRBV5-1 and J is TRBJ2-5, with TRBD1 identical over 8 bases. The CDR3 covers 14 residues. Unmatched junction bases numbered 7, after V lost 7 bases and J lost 2 bases. Germline lookup yields CDR1 SGHRS and CDR2 YFSETQ. CDR3 sequence reads: CASGPTGGQETQYF. The CDR3, as DNA: TGCGCCAGCGGCCCTACAGGGGGGCAAGAGACCCAGTACTTC. Based on the CDR3 plus reference TRBV5-1 and TRBJ2-5, the full variable domain is KAGVTQTPRYLIKTRGQQVTLSCSPISGHRSVSWYQQTPGQGLQFLFEYFSETQRNKGNFPGRFSGRQFSNSRSEMNVSTLELGDSALYLCASGPTGGQETQYFGPGTRLLVL.